The next 30 T cell receptor beta chains were all read from a single sample in a study of T cells after yellow fever vaccination. MiXCR was run by TCRdb on the 5' RACE reads, yielding one entry per CDR3 protein. The sample has approximately 300,000 distinct CDR3 sequences, approximately 12% seen once; the top ten hold about 3.5%. The sample was CD4+ T cells sorted from PBMCs, taken 45 days after the yellow fever booster vaccination. Receptor source: a man aged 18 to 30 who received the YFV17D yellow fever vaccine.

This clonotype has more than one count but fewer than ten. V is TRBV6-7 and J is TRBJ1-4; tentative D call: TRBD1 (5 bases). TRBV6-7 is noted as an ORF with a role that remains uncertain. The CDR3 sequence is 15 residues long. Deletions cut 6 bases from V and 7 bases from J, with 18 bases between. The CDR3, as DNA: TGTGCCAGCAGCCCGAACCAGGGAGGTGGTGAAAAACTGTTTTTT. It is translated as CASSPNQGGGEKLFF.

Only a few counts were recorded for this clonotype. This rearrangement joins TRBV29-1 to TRBJ2-3; 7 bases are a match to TRBD1. V trimming: 6 bases; J trimming: 4 bases; junction bases outside the gene matches: 10. The CDR3 totals 14 residues. From germline, CDR1 is SQVTM and CDR2 ANQGSEA. CDR3 loop: CSVRPGQIADTQYF. In DNA form, the CDR3 reads TGCAGCGTCCGTCCGGGACAGATCGCAGATACGCAGTATTTT.

The chain combines TRBV2 with TRBJ2-7, with 7 positions matching TRBD1. The CDR3 extends over 14 amino acids. The germline CDR1 and CDR2 sequences are SNHLY and FYNNEI. Losses at the gene ends were 6 bases for V and 2 bases for J; bases not matched to a gene: 7. This chain's CDR3 is CASRWDSQTYEQYV. CDR3 DNA: TGTGCCAGCAGATGGGACAGCCAGACCTACGAGCAGTACGTC.

This clonotype was found once. The chain recombines TRBV5-4 with TRBJ2-3; 11 positions agree with TRBD2. V shed 1 base, J shed 6 bases, and the junction held 7 bases outside the gene matches. The CDR3 is made up of 16 amino acids. Germline V gives CDR1 SGHNT, CDR2 YYREEE (reference sequence). CDR3 in DNA: TGTGCCAGCAGCTTGAAACTAGCGGGGGCCGGGGATACGCAGTATTTT. It is translated as CASSLKLAGAGDTQYF.

This sequence joins TRBV6-6 and TRBJ1-1, with D unresolved. V dropped 2 bases and J dropped 6 bases, with 22 bases sitting between them. The CDR3 consists of 17 residues. Germline CDR1 and CDR2: MNHNY and SVGAGI (reference sequence). The CDR3 loop is CASSYPNSRAYAPEAFF. CDR3 sequence (DNA): TGTGCCAGCAGTTACCCCAACTCCCGGGCCTACGCCCCTGAAGCTTTCTTT.

The chain employs TRBV29-1 and TRBJ1-2, with a weak D call TRBD1 (5 bases). CDR3 length: 13 amino acids. Germline V gene sequence: CDR1 SQVTM, CDR2 ANQGSEA. The V end lost 4 bases, the J end lost 8 bases, and 17 bases lay between the germline ends. CDR3 loop: CSVGSTSGLGYTF. The CDR3 coding sequence is TGCAGCGTTGGGTCCACTTCAGGGTTAGGCTACACCTTC. Supplemented by reference TRBV29-1 and TRBJ1-2, the full variable domain reads SAVISQKPSRDICQRGTSLTIQCQVDSQVTMMFWYRQQPGQSLTLIATANQGSEATYESGFVIDKFPISRPNLTFSTLTVSNMSPEDSSIYLCSVGSTSGLGYTFGSGTRLTVV.

CDR3 coding DNA: TGTGCCAGCACCTTGATGGGAGGAGAAGGCAATGAGCAGTTCTTC. It encodes CASTLMGGEGNEQFF. The rearrangement uses TRBV12-3 or TRBV12-4 and TRBJ2-1, with D tentatively TRBD2 (6 bases). Trimming cost V 7 bases and J 6 bases, with 19 bases left between them. The CDR3 sequence is 15 residues long.

The V call is TRBV7-9, the J call TRBJ2-1; a weak D match, TRBD1 (6 bases). Trimming shortened V by 4 bases and J by 8 bases, and 18 bases separated the two germline ends. The CDR3 has 15 amino acids. Germline loops: CDR1 SEHNR, CDR2 FQNEAQ (reference sequence). CDR3 in amino acids: CASSYTPSGDDEQFF. CDR3 nucleotide sequence: TGTGCCAGCAGCTATACTCCCTCAGGGGATGATGAGCAGTTCTTC.

This clonotype was found a few times. The rearrangement joins TRBV6-6 to TRBJ1-3; tentatively, D is TRBD1 (6 bases). Trimming removed 2 bases from V and 6 bases from J, with 17 bases in between. The germline V gene has CDR1 MNHNY and CDR2 SVGAGI (reference sequence). The CDR3 is 16 amino acids. In DNA form, the CDR3 reads TGTGCCAGCAGTTACGAAAGACGGGGGGCTGAAAACACCATATATTTT. It is translated as CASSYERRGAENTIYF.

This clonotype was seen at least ten times. V is TRBV5-1 and J is TRBJ2-7; D unclear. From germline, CDR1 is SGHRS and CDR2 YFSETQ. V lost 0 bases and J lost 2, with 3 bases in between. The CDR3 covers 12 residues. The CDR3, as DNA: TGCGCCAGCAGCTTGGAGCCCTACGAGCAGTACTTC. It translates to CASSLEPYEQYF.

This clonotype was counted only a few times. CDR3 nucleotides: TGTGCCAGCAGTGCTACCAGCGGGGGTTACAAAGAGACCCAGTACTTC. This gives the protein CASSATSGGYKETQYF. This rearrangement joins TRBV25-1 to TRBJ2-5, with TRBD2 identical over 8 bases. The V gene's germline CDR1 is MGHDK and CDR2 SYGVNS. The CDR3 consists of 16 residues. J gave up 3 bases and V 4 bases, and 10 bases lay outside the gene matches.

This clonotype came up a few times. The V gene is TRBV6-5, the J gene TRBJ1-2; D is uncertain. The CDR3 is 15 amino acids. Trimming left V 0 bases short and J 7 bases short, with 15 bases between. Germline CDR1 MNHEY, CDR2 SVGAGI. DNA of the CDR3: TGTGCCAGCAGTTACTCGATATCTCAAGCGGGTGGCTACACCTTC. This encodes CASSYSISQAGGYTF.

Details on this clonotype: The junction and the germline gene differ at one end; a read error may be behind it. V usage is TRBV2 and J usage is TRBJ2-1; D is perhaps TRBD2 (6 bases). The CDR3 contains 12 residues. CDR1 and CDR2 (germline): SNHLY, FYNNEI. CDR3 amino acids: CASSQDYNEEFF. The CDR3 DNA is TGTGCCAGCAGTCAGGACTACAATGAGGAGTTCTTC.

The chain employs TRBV5-1 and TRBJ2-1, with 7 bases that match TRBD1. The ends lost 4 bases at V and 3 bases at J; junction bases unmatched: 4. Germline V gene lookup returns CDR1 SGHRS and CDR2 YFSETQ. The CDR3 extends over 14 amino acids. CDR3 nucleotides: TGCGCCAGCAGCCCGGGACAGAACTACAATGAGCAGTTCTTC. Translation: CASSPGQNYNEQFF. Filled out from reference TRBV5-1 and TRBJ2-1, the complete variable domain reads KAGVTQTPRYLIKTRGQQVTLSCSPISGHRSVSWYQQTPGQGLQFLFEYFSETQRNKGNFPGRFSGRQFSNSRSEMNVSTLELGDSALYLCASSPGQNYNEQFFGPGTRLTVL.

The chain's CDR3 is CASSLAAGNYNEQFF. CDR3 nucleotide sequence: TGCGCCAGCAGCTTGGCCGCGGGAAACTACAATGAGCAGTTCTTC. The rearrangement links TRBV5-1 to TRBJ2-1; tentatively, D is TRBD2 (6 bases). The CDR3 runs 15 residues. Germline V gene sequence: CDR1 SGHRS, CDR2 YFSETQ. V lost 0 bases, J lost 3 bases, and 10 bases lay in between.

The V and J genes are TRBV6-1 and TRBJ1-2; tentative D call: TRBD1 (6 bases). CDR1 MNHNS and CDR2 SASEGT come from the germline V gene. CDR3 length equals 12 residues. The ends were cut back, 6 bases at V and 6 bases at J, with 11 bases in the middle. The DNA of the CDR3 is TGTGCCAGCAGAGAGGGGGGACATGGCTACACCTTC. Residues: CASREGGHGYTF.

Many counts were recorded for this clonotype. The chain joins TRBV7-9 to TRBJ2-3, with a possible D match to TRBD1 (6 bases). The CDR3 length is 15 residues. Deletions cut 3 bases from V and 6 bases from J, with 16 bases between. Germline values: CDR1 SEHNR, CDR2 FQNEAQ (reference sequence). The CDR3 coding sequence is TGTGCCAGCAGCTTGGATACAGGGTTTAAGGATACGCAGTATTTT. Translated, it gives CASSLDTGFKDTQYF. The whole variable domain, filled in from reference TRBV7-9 and TRBJ2-3, reads DTGVSQNPRHKITKRGQNVTFRCDPISEHNRLYWYRQTLGQGPEFLTYFQNEAQLEKSRLLSDRFSAERPKGSFSTLEIQRTEQGDSAMYLCASSLDTGFKDTQYFGPGTRLTVL.

The chain couples TRBV29-1 to TRBJ2-6; D is perhaps TRBD1 (5 bases). CDR3 size: 15 residues. V lost 3 bases and J 2 bases, leaving 11 bases between the germline ends. Looked up from germline, CDR1 is SQVTM and CDR2 is ANQGSEA. CDR3 nucleotides: TGCAGCGTTGAGCCAGGGTCGGCTGGGGCCAACGTCCTGACTTTC. Translation: CSVEPGSAGANVLTF.

The gene calls are TRBV20-1 and TRBJ2-5, with 8 bases aligning to TRBD2. Trimming cost V 0 bases and J 2 bases; bases outside gene matches: 5. From germline, CDR1 is DFQATT and CDR2 SNEGSKA (reference sequence). This CDR3 spans 15 amino acids. The CDR3 is CSARDPSGGQETQYF. The CDR3 coding sequence is TGCAGTGCTAGAGATCCCAGCGGGGGACAAGAGACCCAGTACTTC.

This clonotype was seen only a few times. V and J are TRBV7-9 and TRBJ2-2; 8 nucleotides align to TRBD2. This CDR3 is built from 14 residues. V lost 5 bases, J lost 6 bases, and 5 bases stayed unmatched. The germline gives CDR1 SEHNR, CDR2 FQNEAQ (reference sequence). The CDR3 DNA reads as TGTGCCAGCAGCCCCCCGGGGGGGCCCGGGGAGCTGTTTTTT. Encoded protein: CASSPPGGPGELFF. Combining the CDR3 with reference TRBV7-9 and TRBJ2-2 gives the whole variable domain DTGVSQNPRHKITKRGQNVTFRCDPISEHNRLYWYRQTLGQGPEFLTYFQNEAQLEKSRLLSDRFSAERPKGSFSTLEIQRTEQGDSAMYLCASSPPGGPGELFFGEGSRLTVL.

This clonotype was picked up a small number of times. The chain recombines TRBV11-1 with TRBJ1-4; D is ambiguous. There are 13 residues in the CDR3. Germline V lookup: CDR1 SGHAT, CDR2 FQDESV (reference sequence). Trimming cost V 2 bases and J 6 bases, with 7 bases left between them. The CDR3 bases are TGTGCCAGCAGCTTAAGGCTTGATGAAAAACTGTTTTTT. Protein product: CASSLRLDEKLFF.

This clonotype was counted between two and nine times. The chain's CDR3 is CASSLGLSSGNTIYF. The CDR3 nucleotides read TGTGCCAGCAGCTTAGGGCTGAGCTCTGGAAACACCATATATTTT. The rearrangement links TRBV7-2 to TRBJ1-3; unclear D gene. Looked up from germline, CDR1 is SGHTA and CDR2 is FQGNSA. Trimming left V 1 base short and J 0 bases short, with 7 bases between. The CDR3 length is 15 residues.

The V call is TRBV5-1, the J call TRBJ1-4; D might be TRBD1 (6 bases). V lost 2 bases to trimming and J lost 0 bases, with 8 bases between them. Germline lookup yields CDR1 SGHRS and CDR2 YFSETQ. The CDR3 extends over 15 amino acids. CDR3 amino acids: CASSFTGSTNEKLFF. The CDR3 DNA is TGCGCCAGCAGCTTCACAGGGTCAACTAATGAAAAACTGTTTTTT.

Written as DNA, the CDR3 is TGTGCCAGCAGTTTATCTAGCGGGGGGAATTACGAGCAGTACTTC. Amino acid sequence: CASSLSSGGNYEQYF. The chain is built from TRBV27 and TRBJ2-7; 10 nucleotides line up with TRBD2. Per germline, CDR1 MNHEY and CDR2 SMNVEV (reference sequence). V shed 0 bases and J 4 bases; nucleotides not matched to a gene: 3. The CDR3 is 15 amino acids.

The rearrangement links TRBV5-1 to TRBJ2-7; TRBD1 matches 9 bases. CDR1 and CDR2 from the germline V gene are SGHRS and YFSETQ. Trimming took 5 bases from V and 5 from J; bases not matched to a gene: 11. The CDR3 extends over 15 amino acids. The CDR3 sequence: CASSTHRTGVNEQYF. As DNA, the CDR3 is TGCGCCAGCAGTACCCACAGGACAGGGGTTAACGAGCAGTACTTC.

This clonotype was seen only a few times. The chain carries TRBV20-1 and TRBJ2-7, with 9 bases aligning to TRBD2. Germline assignment: CDR1 DFQATT and CDR2 SNEGSKA (reference sequence). Trimming at V came to 6 bases and at J to 4 bases, leaving 4 bases not matched to a gene. CDR3 length: 12 residues. The CDR3 nucleotides read TGCAGTGCCAGCGGGGGGTTGTACGAGCAGTACGTC. Translated: CSASGGLYEQYV.

This clonotype appeared once. The chain joins TRBV29-1 to TRBJ2-5; D ambiguous. Germline V gene lookup returns CDR1 SQVTM and CDR2 ANQGSEA. The CDR3 is 13 residues long. The V end lost 6 bases, the J end lost 5 bases, and 16 bases lay between the germline ends. The CDR3 region is CSVYWQPRETQYF. In DNA form, the CDR3 reads TGCAGCGTGTACTGGCAGCCACGGGAGACCCAGTACTTC. The whole variable domain, filled in from reference TRBV29-1 and TRBJ2-5, reads SAVISQKPSRDICQRGTSLTIQCQVDSQVTMMFWYRQQPGQSLTLIATANQGSEATYESGFVIDKFPISRPNLTFSTLTVSNMSPEDSSIYLCSVYWQPRETQYFGPGTRLLVL.

This clonotype was observed a handful of times. The chain has TRBV15 and TRBJ2-5, with no clear D. Trimming cost V 1 base and J 0 bases, with 15 bases left between them. Germline loops: CDR1 LNHNV, CDR2 YYDKDF (reference sequence). The length of the CDR3 is 17 residues. CDR3 sequence: CATSRGDSRIDQETQYF. CDR3 sequence (DNA): TGTGCCACCAGCAGAGGGGATTCGCGTATCGACCAAGAGACCCAGTACTTC.

This chain connects TRBV6-2 or TRBV6-3 to TRBJ1-1; D call uncertain. Per germline, CDR1 MNHEY and CDR2 SVGEGT. V was trimmed by 2 bases and J by 5 bases, leaving 12 bases between them. This CDR3 comprises 14 residues. The CDR3 spells CASSYRLQRTEAFF. The CDR3 coding sequence is TGTGCCAGCAGTTACAGGCTTCAGAGAACTGAAGCTTTCTTT.

This clonotype has just a few counts. J is TRBJ2-4 and V is TRBV12-3 or TRBV12-4; D gene unclear. Trimming cost V 6 bases and J 7 bases, with 13 bases left between them. The CDR3 has 13 amino acids. The CDR3 here is CASSPNGWNIQYF. The CDR3 DNA reads TGTGCCAGCAGCCCCAACGGATGGAACATTCAGTACTTC.